This note documents a single T cell receptor beta chain sequence. This clonotype showed up just a few times. Its antigen is currently not known. Nothing much larger sits one base from this clone, and base qualities are not available. The data were taken from a study of identical twins (dated by TCRdb to the mid-2010s). Background on the whole study: To test whether fetal clonotypes persist, the study used deep sequencing on TCR alpha and beta repertoires from monozygotic twins, unrelated adults of various ages, and cord blood. To rule out contamination, the twin experiments were replicated at different times with different library preparation protocols. General findings and caveats noted by the study authors: Because the same donors could not be followed over many years, the conclusions relied on cross-sectional statistical analysis. In monozygotic twins, recombination models systematically underestimated out-of-frame TCR alpha sharing, but the models matched the sharing seen between unrelated individuals. Zero-insertion analyses could be partly confounded by invariant T cells such as MAIT and iNKT, though diverse VJ usage argued against such confounding for most clonotypes. Compared with coincidental sharing between unrelated individuals, an excess of low generation-probability sequences was observed among out-of-frame TCR alpha sequences shared between twins. Fewer insertions were carried by abundant cord blood beta clonotypes; a weaker similar trend was observed in young adult naive repertoires, while no such trend was observed in memory repertoires. A weaker excess of twin sharing was found in beta out-of-frame sequences because the signal-to-noise ratio was lowered by fewer shared sequences.

Including cysteine and phenylalanine, the CDR3 has 17 amino acids. The kept DNA is CDR3 alone, 51 bases in frame from the first base. V lost 0 bases and J lost 7 bases; the stretch between them is 19 bases long. CDR1 and CDR2, per the germline V gene, are MNHNS and SASEGT. Every donor was a healthy Caucasian. The twin cohort consisted of three pairs of female monozygotic twins, all aged roughly 18 to 29 years. Positive isolation kits from Invitrogen were used to isolate CD4+ and CD8+ T cell populations. Receptors were amplified or captured by 5' RACE. Sequencing was carried out with an Illumina HiSeq 2000. Template switching added a universal primer binding site, and the final cDNA carried a unique molecular identifier that allowed TCR cDNA molecules to be counted accurately. Specific primers in the conserved constant-segment region were used to synthesize first-strand cDNA for TCR alpha and beta chains. To control for contamination, every cDNA library was double barcoded, receiving both a SMART-Mk sample barcode and Illumina barcodes. TruSeq adapter sequences along with Illumina sample barcodes were introduced in two successive PCR steps. Sequencing of the TCR alpha and beta cDNA libraries was done on the Illumina HiSeq platform using custom primers. The original methods were these. Raw reads were processed with MiGEC to extract unique molecular identifiers, and MiXCR was used to determine CDR3 positions. For each individual, recombination models were inferred using an EM algorithm with the repgenHMM and IGoR tools. Shared clonotype analysis was performed with the tcR package in R, normalizing sharing by the product of cloneset sizes. To study raw recombination free of thymic and clonal selection effects, out-of-frame nonproductive sequences were analyzed. TCRdb passed the public sequencing reads through fastp at Q25 and MiXCR, retaining productive beta sequences. Rows with one shared CDR3 protein collapse into an entry with the most common genes and DNA. The authors' filters were not applied to this entry. The sample table lists 450,000 or so distinct CDR3 sequences, over 12% of them with a count of one. Together, the top ten hold about 0.52% of the sample.

These data are also associated with another study on yellow fever vaccine responses in identical twins. The second study reports: The authors reported that the T cell response to vaccination in identical twins appeared partly convergent and partly personalized. The study precisely tracked vaccine-responding T cell clones in identical twins.

The TCR originated in a woman aged 18-35 years in good health. The sequencing sample was made of CD4+ T cells sorted from blood. The chain was built from TRBV6-1 and TRBJ2-1; the D region possibly corresponds to TRBD1 (7 bases align). CDR3 loop: CASSEALRRGRGNEQFF. The base sequence is TGTGCCAGCAGTGAAGCGCTACGGAGGGGGCGCGGGAATGAGCAGTTCTTC.